This TCR beta chain was obtained from a study of PD-L1 blockade in urothelial cancer. General study results and limits: Patients with below-median pretreatment blood clonality survived longer.

Comment on this clone: Its antigen is unknown.

CDR1 and CDR2 from the germline V gene are LNHDA and SQIVND (reference sequence). Trimming left V 6 bases short and J 10 bases short, with 10 bases between. The CDR3 has 11 amino acids. Into every PCR, synthetic TCR analog templates were spiked. The data were produced by immunoSEQ multiplex PCR, yet TCRdb's version contains in-frame clones alone and is incomplete. Among around 41,000 clones listed, more than 75% were seen once. The chain links TRBV19 to TRBJ2-1; tentatively, D is TRBD1 (5 bases). Sequenced material: PBMCs, taken around atezolizumab (anti-PD-L1) treatment. This sequence originates from a woman aged 55-70 years with urothelial cancer. The CDR3 nucleotides read TGTGCCAGTAGCCAGGGCATAGAGCAGTTCTTC. As protein: CASSQGIEQFF.